This TCR beta chain was observed in a study of cytomegalovirus exposure and HLA in healthy donors. Whole-study context: Falling in the Caucasian-associated ancestry cluster were roughly 86% of a few hundred genotyped donors. Study-wide results and limits: As was reported, the HLA-A and HLA-B alleles of most subjects were accurately predicted from TCR beta sequences. In an earlier analysis, in some 500 donors, most V segments appeared productive either ~90% or ~30% of the time. Researchers counted 180 or so TCR beta chains as cytomegalovirus-associated.

The primer mix had 60 Vbeta and 13 Jbeta primers. Here immunoSEQ multiplex PCR was the method, and the copy in TCRdb shows in-frame clones only, minus some. The sample has 95,000 to 100,000 clones, more than 80% seen once. V lost 4 bases to trimming and J lost 5 bases; unmatched junction nucleotides: 5. Germline CDR1 SGHDT, CDR2 YYEEEE. This CDR3 is 14 amino acids long. As to this clone: Antigen unknown.

The receptor was derived from a man between 25 and 39 years old in good health and CMV-seronegative. The chain couples TRBV5-6 to TRBJ1-2, with 10 bases matching TRBD1. Sequencing was carried out using PBMCs. CDR3: CASSGTGDLYGYTF. CDR3 in DNA: TGTGCCAGCAGCGGGACAGGGGACTTATATGGCTACACCTTC.